Listed below are T cell receptor beta chains from one sample, sequenced in a study of Ad26.COV2.S vaccination and SARS-CoV-2 variants. TCRdb's table, derived via immunoSEQ multiplex PCR, lists solely in-frame clones and lacks some. The sample has around 340,000 clones, about 88% seen once; the top ten hold 6.4%. Sample: peripheral blood, taken in a trial of Ad26.COV2.S vaccine versus placebo. The origin of the receptors is a person between 18 and 65 years old who received the Ad26.COV2.S COVID-19 vaccine or a placebo. Both conserved end residues are part of each CDR3. The order of the fields is clone size, V gene, J gene, D gene, CDR3 protein, CDR3 DNA. The D gene is left open where the match is weak. Clone sizes are given selectively: once, few, many, or a class where the clone is expanded.

few	TRBV4-2	TRBJ1-4	.	CASSQEGLDRATNEKLFF	TGTGCCAGCAGCCAAGAAGGTCTGGACAGAGCAACTAATGAAAAACTGTTTTTT
.	TRBV4-3	TRBJ2-7	.	CASSQAGHPDYEQYF	TGCGCCAGCAGCCAGGCCGGACATCCGGACTACGAGCAGTACTTC
.	TRBV5-1	TRBJ1-6	.	CASSPVARQSSYNSPLHF	TGCGCCAGCAGCCCCGTCGCGAGACAGAGCTCCTATAATTCACCCCTCCACTTT
few	TRBV7-8	TRBJ1-1	.	CASSLEGNTEAFF	TGTGCCAGCAGCTTGGAGGGGAACACTGAAGCTTTCTTT
.	TRBV5-1	TRBJ2-1	TRBD2	CASSLVRLAAGDEQFF	TGCGCCAGCAGCTTGGTACGTCTAGCGGCCGGGGATGAGCAGTTCTTC
.	TRBV19	TRBJ1-5	.	CASSIGGSQPQHF	TGTGCCAGTAGTATAGGAGGGTCTCAGCCCCAGCATTTT
.	TRBV7-8	TRBJ1-1	.	CASSRSGVPGTEAFF	TGTGCCAGCAGCCGTTCGGGGGTGCCAGGGACTGAAGCTTTCTTT
once	TRBV29-1	TRBJ2-7	.	CSSRGSSYEQYF	TGCAGCTCCAGGGGAAGCTCCTACGAGCAGTACTTC
.	TRBV7-9	TRBJ2-1	.	CASSLGWSSYNEQFF	TGTGCCAGCAGCTTAGGTTGGAGCTCCTACAATGAGCAGTTCTTC
once	TRBV5-1	TRBJ2-1	TRBD2	CASSFGSGGNEQFF	TGCGCCAGCAGCTTTGGGTCGGGGGGTAATGAGCAGTTCTTC
.	TRBV2	TRBJ2-4	.	CASSARIAKNIQYF	TGTGCCAGCAGTGCAAGAATAGCCAAAAACATTCAGTACTTC
.	TRBV5-5	TRBJ1-4	TRBD1	CASSLRQGTNEKLFF	TGTGCCAGCAGCCTTAGACAGGGAACTAATGAAAAACTGTTTTTT
.	TRBV3-1/TRBV3-2	TRBJ2-1	.	CASSQVVGAYNEQFF	TGTGCCAGCAGCCAAGTTGTGGGGGCGTACAATGAGCAGTTCTTC
.	TRBV5-1	TRBJ2-2	.	CASSGGVTNTGELFF	TGCGCCAGCAGCGGAGGTGTTACGAACACCGGGGAGCTGTTTTTT
.	TRBV7-8	TRBJ1-5	.	CASSLGQNQPQHF	TGTGCCAGCAGCTTAGGACAGAATCAGCCCCAGCATTTT
.	TRBV30	TRBJ2-3	.	CAWSDAGPTTDTQYF	TGTGCCTGGAGTGACGCGGGCCCTACGACAGATACGCAGTATTTT
.	TRBV19	TRBJ2-5	.	CASSNLAETQYF	TGTGCCAGTAGTAATCTAGCCGAGACCCAGTACTTC
.	TRBV6-5	TRBJ1-1	TRBD1	CASKRQGRTEAFF	TGTGCCAGCAAGAGACAGGGTCGAACTGAAGCTTTCTTT
.	TRBV27	TRBJ2-1	TRBD1	CASSLSGTGVNEQFF	TGTGCCAGCAGTTTATCGGGGACAGGAGTCAATGAGCAGTTCTTC
.	TRBV4-3	TRBJ2-3	.	CASSQDIGLVDTQYF	TGCGCCAGCAGCCAAGATATAGGACTCGTGGATACGCAGTATTTT
.	TRBV5-1	TRBJ2-1	.	CASSLSPADSYNEQFF	TGCGCCAGCAGCTTGTCCCCTGCGGACTCCTACAATGAGCAGTTCTTC
.	TRBV30	TRBJ2-1	TRBD2	CAWSARRTSGTNEQFF	TGTGCCTGGAGTGCTCGAAGGACTAGCGGGACGAATGAGCAGTTCTTC
.	TRBV19	TRBJ1-5	.	CASSDYPGGRNQPQHF	TGTGCCAGTAGTGATTACCCTGGGGGCAGGAATCAGCCCCAGCATTTT
.	TRBV29-1	TRBJ1-2	.	CSVVFLSTGNYGYTF	TGCAGCGTTGTTTTCCTTTCGACGGGGAACTATGGCTACACCTTC
.	TRBV20-1	TRBJ1-1	.	CSGKKNTEAFF	TGCAGTGGGAAGAAAAACACTGAAGCTTTCTTT
few	TRBV5-4	TRBJ2-3	TRBD2	CASSWGGDTQYF	TGTGCCAGCAGCTGGGGGGGGGATACGCAGTATTTT
.	TRBV10-3	TRBJ2-3	.	CATSAPKTDTQYF	TGTGCCACCTCAGCACCCAAGACAGATACGCAGTATTTT
.	TRBV19	TRBJ2-3	TRBD1	CASRRDRGTDTQYF	TGTGCCAGTAGGCGGGACAGGGGCACAGATACGCAGTATTTT
once	TRBV5-6	TRBJ2-1	.	CASSLGRRNEQFF	TGTGCCAGCAGCTTGGGGCGTCGAAATGAGCAGTTCTTC
.	TRBV29-1	TRBJ1-1	.	CSVEVGQNTEAFF	TGCAGCGTTGAAGTTGGACAGAACACTGAAGCTTTCTTT
.	TRBV9	TRBJ1-5	.	CASSYDRIGQPQHF	TGTGCCAGCAGCTACGATAGGATCGGGCAGCCCCAGCATTTT
.	TRBV15	TRBJ1-6	.	CATSSSGTSNSPLHF	TGTGCCACCAGCAGTTCCGGGACATCTAATTCACCCCTCCACTTT
.	TRBV20-1	TRBJ1-2	.	CSAIRGVGYTF	TGCAGTGCTATAAGGGGGGTCGGCTACACCTTC
.	TRBV9	TRBJ2-3	TRBD1	CASSPPGQSTDTQYF	TGTGCCAGCAGCCCCCCGGGACAGTCGACAGATACGCAGTATTTT
.	TRBV9	TRBJ2-4	.	CASSASLAKNIQYF	TGTGCCAGCAGCGCCAGCTTAGCCAAAAACATTCAGTACTTC
.	TRBV7-9	TRBJ2-3	.	CASGRAGTDTQYF	TGTGCCAGCGGCAGGGCCGGGACAGATACGCAGTATTTT
.	TRBV15	TRBJ2-1	.	CATSRVRYNEQFF	TGTGCCACCAGCAGAGTAAGGTACAATGAGCAGTTCTTC
.	TRBV30	TRBJ2-7	.	CAWTRKGSSYEQYF	TGTGCCTGGACCCGGAAAGGGAGCTCCTACGAGCAGTACTTC
few	TRBV7-3	TRBJ1-5	.	CASSLNSNQPQHF	TGTGCCAGCAGCTTAAATAGCAATCAGCCCCAGCATTTT
.	TRBV2	TRBJ1-2	.	CGTGGGESYGYTF	TGTGGCACAGGCGGGGGAGAAAGCTATGGCTACACCTTC
.	TRBV4-2	TRBJ1-1	.	CASSIGWRGENTEAFF	TGTGCCAGCAGCATCGGCTGGAGGGGTGAGAACACTGAAGCTTTCTTT
.	TRBV4-1	TRBJ2-2	.	CASSQERGPGELFF	TGCGCCAGCAGCCAAGAAAGAGGTCCCGGGGAGCTGTTTTTT
.	TRBV5-1	TRBJ1-6	.	CASSLEGSSYNSPLHF	TGCGCCAGCAGCTTGGAGGGCAGCTCCTATAATTCACCCCTCCACTTT
.	TRBV3-1/TRBV3-2	TRBJ1-2	TRBD1	CASSLRQGDGYTF	TGTGCCAGCAGCCTACGACAGGGGGATGGCTACACCTTC
.	TRBV29-1	TRBJ2-1	TRBD2	CSAVTGTSGYNEQFF	TGCAGCGCTGTGACCGGGACTAGCGGGTACAATGAGCAGTTCTTC
.	TRBV19	TRBJ1-5	TRBD1	CASFPRGYSNQPQHF	TGTGCCAGTTTCCCCAGGGGGTATAGCAATCAGCCCCAGCATTTT
.	TRBV5-1	TRBJ1-1	TRBD1	CASSSTGWNTEAFF	TGCGCCAGCAGCTCGACAGGGTGGAACACTGAAGCTTTCTTT
.	TRBV6-5	TRBJ2-5	.	CASSYFGEQETQYF	TGTGCCAGCAGTTACTTCGGGGAACAAGAGACCCAGTACTTC
.	TRBV7-9	TRBJ2-1	TRBD2	CASSLTSGANNEQFF	TGTGCCAGCAGCCTTACTAGCGGGGCCAATAATGAGCAGTTCTTC
once	TRBV11-2	TRBJ2-1	TRBD2	CASSLGLAAFSYNEQFF	TGTGCCAGCAGCTTAGGACTAGCGGCCTTTTCCTACAATGAGCAGTTCTTC
many	TRBV5-1	TRBJ2-1	.	CASSLSYNEQFF	TGCGCCAGCAGCCTCTCCTACAATGAGCAGTTCTTC
.	TRBV9	TRBJ1-3	TRBD1	CASSVPRDRGLGTIYF	TGTGCCAGCAGCGTCCCGAGGGACAGGGGGCTTGGCACCATATATTTT
.	TRBV7-3	TRBJ1-6	.	CASSLTATGSSYNSPLHF	TGTGCCAGCAGCTTAACCGCGACAGGCAGCTCCTATAATTCACCCCTCCACTTT
.	TRBV4-1	TRBJ2-1	.	CASSQEDEQFF	TGCGCCAGCAGCCAAGAGGATGAGCAGTTCTTC
few	TRBV15	TRBJ1-6	TRBD1	CATSRDLGRGDSPLHF	TGTGCCACCAGCAGAGATCTTGGCAGGGGGGATTCACCCCTCCACTTT